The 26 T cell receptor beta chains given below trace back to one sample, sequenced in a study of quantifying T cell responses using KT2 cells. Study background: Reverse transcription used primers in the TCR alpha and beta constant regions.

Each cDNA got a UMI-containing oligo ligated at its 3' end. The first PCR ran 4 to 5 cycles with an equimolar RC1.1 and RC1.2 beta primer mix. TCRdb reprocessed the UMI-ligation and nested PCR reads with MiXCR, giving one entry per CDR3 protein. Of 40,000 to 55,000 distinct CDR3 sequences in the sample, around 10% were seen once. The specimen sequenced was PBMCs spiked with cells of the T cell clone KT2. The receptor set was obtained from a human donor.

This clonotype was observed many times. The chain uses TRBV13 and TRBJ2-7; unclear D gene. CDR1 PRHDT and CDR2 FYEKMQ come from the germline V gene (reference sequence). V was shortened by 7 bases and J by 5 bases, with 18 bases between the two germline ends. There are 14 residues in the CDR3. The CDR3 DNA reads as TGTGCCAGCAAGACCTCATACGAGGCCGACGAGCAGTACTTC. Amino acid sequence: CASKTSYEADEQYF.

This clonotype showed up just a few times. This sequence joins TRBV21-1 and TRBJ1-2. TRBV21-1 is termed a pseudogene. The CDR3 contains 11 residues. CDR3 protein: CASSGPYGYTF. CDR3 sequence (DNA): TGTGCCAGCAGCGGTCCGTATGGCTACACCTTC.

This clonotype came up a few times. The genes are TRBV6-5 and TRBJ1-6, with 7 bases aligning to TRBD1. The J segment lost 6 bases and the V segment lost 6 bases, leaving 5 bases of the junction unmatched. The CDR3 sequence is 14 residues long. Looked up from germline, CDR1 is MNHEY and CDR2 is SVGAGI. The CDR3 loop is CASSRQGFNSPLHF. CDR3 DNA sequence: TGTGCCAGCAGCAGACAGGGCTTTAATTCACCCCTCCACTTT.

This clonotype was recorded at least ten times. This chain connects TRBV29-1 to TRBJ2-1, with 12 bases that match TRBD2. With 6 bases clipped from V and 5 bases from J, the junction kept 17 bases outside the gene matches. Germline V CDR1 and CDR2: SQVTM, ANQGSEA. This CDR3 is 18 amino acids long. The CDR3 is CSVLRRNQRTSGNNEQFF. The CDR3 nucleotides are TGCAGCGTCCTGCGACGAAATCAGAGGACTAGCGGGAACAATGAGCAGTTCTTC.

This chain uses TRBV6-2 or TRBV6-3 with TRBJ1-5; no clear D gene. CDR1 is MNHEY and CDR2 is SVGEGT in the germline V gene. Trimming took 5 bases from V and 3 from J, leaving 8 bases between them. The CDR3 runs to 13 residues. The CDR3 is CASSAFDNQPQHF. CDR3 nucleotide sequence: TGTGCCAGCAGTGCCTTTGACAATCAGCCCCAGCATTTT.

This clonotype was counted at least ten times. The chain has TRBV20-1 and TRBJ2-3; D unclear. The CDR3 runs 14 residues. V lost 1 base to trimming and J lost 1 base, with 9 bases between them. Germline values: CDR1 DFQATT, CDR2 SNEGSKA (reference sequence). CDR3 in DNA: TGCAGTGCTAGAGTACAGCCCGGCACAGATACGCAGTATTTT. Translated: CSARVQPGTDTQYF.

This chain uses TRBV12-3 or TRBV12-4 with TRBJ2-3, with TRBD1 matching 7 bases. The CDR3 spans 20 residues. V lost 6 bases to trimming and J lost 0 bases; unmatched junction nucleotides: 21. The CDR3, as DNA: TGTGCCAGCAGCCTGCGGCCGCACACCCCGGGGACAGCGAGCACAGATACGCAGTATTTT. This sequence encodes CASSLRPHTPGTASTDTQYF.

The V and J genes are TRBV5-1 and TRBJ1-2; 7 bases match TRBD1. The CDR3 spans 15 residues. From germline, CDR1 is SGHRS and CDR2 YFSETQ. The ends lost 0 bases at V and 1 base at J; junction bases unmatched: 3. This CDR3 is CASSLEGGLNYGYTF. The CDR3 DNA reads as TGCGCCAGCAGCTTGGAAGGGGGCCTTAACTATGGCTACACCTTC.

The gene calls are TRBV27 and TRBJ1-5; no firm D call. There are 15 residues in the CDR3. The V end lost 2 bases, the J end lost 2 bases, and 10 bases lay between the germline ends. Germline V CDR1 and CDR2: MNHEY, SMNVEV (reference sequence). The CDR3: CASSLRRIGNQPQHF. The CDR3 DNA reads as TGTGCCAGCAGTTTAAGGAGGATAGGCAATCAGCCCCAGCATTTT.

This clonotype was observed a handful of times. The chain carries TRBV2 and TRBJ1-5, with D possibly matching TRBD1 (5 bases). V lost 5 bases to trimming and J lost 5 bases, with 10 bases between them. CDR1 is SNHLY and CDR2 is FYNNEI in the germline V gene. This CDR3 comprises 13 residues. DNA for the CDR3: TGTGCCAGCAGTCCAGGGATGGATCAGCCCCAGCATTTT. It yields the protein CASSPGMDQPQHF.

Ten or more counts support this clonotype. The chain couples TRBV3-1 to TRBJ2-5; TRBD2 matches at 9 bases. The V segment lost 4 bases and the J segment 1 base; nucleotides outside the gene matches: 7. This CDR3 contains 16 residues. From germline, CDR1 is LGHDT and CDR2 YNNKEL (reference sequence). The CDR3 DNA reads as TGTGCCAGCAGCCCCAGGGGCGGGGGGGCCCAAGAGACCCAGTACTTC. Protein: CASSPRGGGAQETQYF.

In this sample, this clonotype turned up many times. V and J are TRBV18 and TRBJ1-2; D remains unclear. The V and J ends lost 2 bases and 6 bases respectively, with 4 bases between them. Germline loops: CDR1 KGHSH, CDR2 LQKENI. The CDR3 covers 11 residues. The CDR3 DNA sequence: TGTGCCAGCTCACCAGGCGATGGCTACACCTTC. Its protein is CASSPGDGYTF.

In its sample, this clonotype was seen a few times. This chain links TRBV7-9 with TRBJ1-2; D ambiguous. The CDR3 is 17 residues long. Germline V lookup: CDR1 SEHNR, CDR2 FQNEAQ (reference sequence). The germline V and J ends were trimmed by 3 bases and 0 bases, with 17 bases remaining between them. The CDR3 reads CASSLASIGQANYGYTF. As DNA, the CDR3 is TGTGCCAGCAGCTTGGCCTCTATTGGCCAAGCTAACTATGGCTACACCTTC.

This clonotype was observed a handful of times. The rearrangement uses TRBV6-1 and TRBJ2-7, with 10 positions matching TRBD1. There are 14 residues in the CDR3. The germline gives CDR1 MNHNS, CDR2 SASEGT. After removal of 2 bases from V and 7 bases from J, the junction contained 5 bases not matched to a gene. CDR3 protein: CASSEIGTGVEQYF. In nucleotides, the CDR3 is TGTGCCAGCAGTGAAATCGGGACAGGGGTTGAGCAGTACTTC.

The CDR3 reads CASSQVSSEQYF. The DNA for the CDR3 is TGTGCCAGCAGCCAAGTAAGCAGCGAGCAGTACTTC. The chain couples TRBV3-1 to TRBJ2-7, with D uncertain. Trimming shortened V by 1 base and J by 6 bases, and 7 bases separated the two germline ends. From germline, CDR1 is LGHDT and CDR2 YNNKEL (reference sequence). The CDR3 contains 12 residues.

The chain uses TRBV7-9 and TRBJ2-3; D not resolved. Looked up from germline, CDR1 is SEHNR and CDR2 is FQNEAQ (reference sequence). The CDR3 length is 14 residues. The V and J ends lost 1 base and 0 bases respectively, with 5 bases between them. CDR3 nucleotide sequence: TGTGCCAGCAGCTTAGGTCACAGCACAGATACGCAGTATTTT. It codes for CASSLGHSTDTQYF.

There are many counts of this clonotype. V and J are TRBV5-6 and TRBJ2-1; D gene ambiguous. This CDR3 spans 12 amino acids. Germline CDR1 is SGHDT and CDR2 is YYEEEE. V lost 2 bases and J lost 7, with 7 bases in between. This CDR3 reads CASSFNGNEQFF. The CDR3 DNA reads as TGTGCCAGCAGCTTCAACGGGAATGAGCAGTTCTTC.

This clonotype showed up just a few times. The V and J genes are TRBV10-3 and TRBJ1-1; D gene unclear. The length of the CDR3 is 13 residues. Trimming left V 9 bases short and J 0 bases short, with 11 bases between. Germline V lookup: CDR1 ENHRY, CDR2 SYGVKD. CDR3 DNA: TGTGCCATGACGGGGAGACTGAACACTGAAGCTTTCTTT. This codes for CAMTGRLNTEAFF.

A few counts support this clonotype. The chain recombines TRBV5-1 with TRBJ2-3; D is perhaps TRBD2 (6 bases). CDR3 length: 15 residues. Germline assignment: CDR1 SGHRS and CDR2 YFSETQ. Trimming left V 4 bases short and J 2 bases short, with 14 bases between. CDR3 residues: CASSARDSHTDTQYF. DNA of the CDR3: TGCGCCAGCAGCGCCCGGGACTCCCACACAGATACGCAGTATTTT. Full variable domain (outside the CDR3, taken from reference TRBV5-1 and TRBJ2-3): KAGVTQTPRYLIKTRGQQVTLSCSPISGHRSVSWYQQTPGQGLQFLFEYFSETQRNKGNFPGRFSGRQFSNSRSEMNVSTLELGDSALYLCASSARDSHTDTQYFGPGTRLTVL.

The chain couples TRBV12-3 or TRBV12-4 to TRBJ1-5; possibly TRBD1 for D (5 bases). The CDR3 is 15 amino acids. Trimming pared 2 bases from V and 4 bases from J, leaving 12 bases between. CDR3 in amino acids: CASSLSREKNQPQHF. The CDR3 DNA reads TGTGCCAGCAGTTTAAGCAGGGAGAAGAATCAGCCCCAGCATTTT.

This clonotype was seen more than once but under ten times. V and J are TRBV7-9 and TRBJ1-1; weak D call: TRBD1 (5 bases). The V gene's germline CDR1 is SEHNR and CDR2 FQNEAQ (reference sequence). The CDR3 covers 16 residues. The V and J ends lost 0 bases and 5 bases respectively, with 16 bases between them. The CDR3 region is CASSLAGGAPGTEAFF. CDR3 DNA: TGTGCCAGCAGCTTAGCGGGAGGGGCCCCTGGGACTGAAGCTTTCTTT.

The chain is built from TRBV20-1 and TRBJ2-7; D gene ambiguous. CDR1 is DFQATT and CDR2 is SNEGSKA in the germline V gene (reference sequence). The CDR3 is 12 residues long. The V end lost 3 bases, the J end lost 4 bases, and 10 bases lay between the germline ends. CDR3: CSARWSAYEQYF. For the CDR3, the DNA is TGCAGTGCTAGGTGGAGCGCGTACGAGCAGTACTTC.

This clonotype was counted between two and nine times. CDR3 in amino acids: CASSGTGLGAGANVLTF. CDR3 DNA sequence: TGTGCCAGCAGCGGGACGGGACTAGGCGCTGGGGCCAACGTCCTGACTTTC. V gene TRBV7-2 combines with J gene TRBJ2-6, with 8 bases matching TRBD2. Germline V CDR1 and CDR2: SGHTA, FQGNSA. This CDR3 has 17 residues. Germline trimming cut 5 bases from V and 2 bases from J; bases unmatched to any gene: 8. The entire variable domain, with the rest obtained from reference TRBV7-2 and TRBJ2-6, is as follows: GAGVSQSPSNKVTEKGKDVELRCDPISGHTALYWYRQSLGQGLEFLIYFQGNSAPDKSGLPSDRFSAERTGGSVSTLTIQRTQQEDSAVYLCASSGTGLGAGANVLTFGAGSRLTVL.

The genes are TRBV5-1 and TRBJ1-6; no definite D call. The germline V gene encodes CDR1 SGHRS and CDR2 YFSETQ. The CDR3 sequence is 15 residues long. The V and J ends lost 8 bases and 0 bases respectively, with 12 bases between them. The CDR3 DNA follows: TGCGCCAGTTGGAAGGCGGACTCCTATAATTCACCCCTCCACTTT. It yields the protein CASWKADSYNSPLHF.

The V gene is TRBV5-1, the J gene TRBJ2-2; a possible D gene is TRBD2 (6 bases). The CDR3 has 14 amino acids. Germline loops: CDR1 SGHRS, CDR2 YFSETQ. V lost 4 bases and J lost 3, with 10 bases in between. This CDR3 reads CASSMTRDTGELFF. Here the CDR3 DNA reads TGCGCCAGCAGCATGACTAGAGACACCGGGGAGCTGTTTTTT.

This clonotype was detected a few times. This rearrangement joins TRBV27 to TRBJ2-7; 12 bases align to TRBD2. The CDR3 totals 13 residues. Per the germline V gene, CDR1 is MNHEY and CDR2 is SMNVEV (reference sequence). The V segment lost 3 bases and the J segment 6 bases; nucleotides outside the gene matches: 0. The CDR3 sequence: CASSLTSGSEQYF. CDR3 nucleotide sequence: TGTGCCAGCAGTTTGACTAGCGGGAGCGAGCAGTACTTC.